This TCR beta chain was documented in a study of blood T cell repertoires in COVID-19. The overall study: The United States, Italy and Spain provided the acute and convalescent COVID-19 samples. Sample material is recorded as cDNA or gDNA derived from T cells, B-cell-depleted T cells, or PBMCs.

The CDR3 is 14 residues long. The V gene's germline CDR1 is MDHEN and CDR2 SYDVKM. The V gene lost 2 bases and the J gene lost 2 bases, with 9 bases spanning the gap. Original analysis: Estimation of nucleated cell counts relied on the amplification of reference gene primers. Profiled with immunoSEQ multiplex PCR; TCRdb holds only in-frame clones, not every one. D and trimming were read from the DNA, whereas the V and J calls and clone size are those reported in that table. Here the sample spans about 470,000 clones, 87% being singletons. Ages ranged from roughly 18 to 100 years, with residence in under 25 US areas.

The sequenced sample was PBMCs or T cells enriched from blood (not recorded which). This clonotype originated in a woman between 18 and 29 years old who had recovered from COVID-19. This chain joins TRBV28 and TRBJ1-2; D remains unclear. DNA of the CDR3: TGTGCCAGCAGTTTAGGGCAGGCGAACTATGGCTACACCTTC. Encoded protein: CASSLGQANYGYTF.